The 24 T cell receptor beta chains reported below all come from one sample, sequenced in a study of T cells in Graves' hyperthyroidism and ophthalmopathy. Template material for amplifying TCR beta CDR3 regions consisted of RNA transcripts. An initial round of RT-PCR targeting the TCR CDR3 relied on the HTBI primer set. TCRdb passed the multiplex PCR reads through MiXCR, listing each CDR3 protein once. The sample has around 700,000 distinct CDR3 sequences; 15% to 20% are singletons. The sequenced sample consisted of blood. The receptors here all came from a woman aged 45 to 65 with Graves' hyperthyroidism that later progressed to Graves' ophthalmopathy.

The table lists this clonotype with many counts. This chain uses TRBV3-1 with TRBJ2-1, with 8 bases lining up with TRBD2. Unmatched junction bases numbered 5, after V lost 0 bases and J lost 4 bases. Per germline, CDR1 LGHDT and CDR2 YNNKEL (reference sequence). This CDR3 spans 16 amino acids. The chain's CDR3 is CASSQDLAGGYNEQFF. In DNA, the CDR3 is TGTGCCAGCAGCCAAGATTTGGCGGGGGGATACAATGAGCAGTTCTTC.

This clonotype was counted once. The chain recombines TRBV20-1 with TRBJ2-3; D may be TRBD1 or TRBD2 (7 bases each). The ends were cut back, 6 bases at V and 6 bases at J, with 16 bases in the middle. Germline CDR1 DFQATT, CDR2 SNEGSKA (reference sequence). The length of the CDR3 is 13 residues. The CDR3 DNA reads as TGCAGTGCGGGAGCGGGGACAGATGATACGCAGTATTTT. This sequence encodes CSAGAGTDDTQYF.

This clonotype has only a few counts. The chain combines TRBV7-2 with TRBJ2-5; possible D gene TRBD2, 6 bases. Deletions cut 0 bases from V and 2 bases from J, with 10 bases between. The germline V gene has CDR1 SGHTA and CDR2 FQGNSA. The CDR3 is 15 residues long. The CDR3 coding sequence is TGTGCCAGCAGCTTAGCTAGCGGCCCGCAAGAGACCCAGTACTTC. It translates to CASSLASGPQETQYF.

In its sample, this clonotype was seen many times. This chain's CDR3 is CSAGDRGLAYEQYF. CDR3 DNA sequence: TGCAGTGCGGGGGACAGGGGGTTGGCCTACGAGCAGTACTTC. The chain combines TRBV20-1 with TRBJ2-7; 11 bases fit TRBD1. Germline CDR1 and CDR2: DFQATT and SNEGSKA (reference sequence). With V trimmed by 6 bases and J by 2 bases, 6 bases remained unmatched. The CDR3 is 14 residues long.

For this clonotype: This sequence may be a read error, since a much larger clone differs from it by one base. The rearrangement links TRBV3-1 to TRBJ2-7, with 7 bases that match TRBD2. The CDR3 covers 14 residues. Germline lookup yields CDR1 LGHDT and CDR2 YNNKEL (reference sequence). The CDR3 protein is CVSSQAGAEDEQYF. CDR3 DNA: TGTGTCAGCAGCCAGGCGGGAGCAGAAGACGAGCAGTACTTC.

This chain uses TRBV29-1 with TRBJ1-2, with 8 bases that match TRBD1. CDR3 size: 13 residues. The trim removed 1 base at V and 7 bases at J, leaving 5 bases unmatched. CDR1 and CDR2 from the germline V gene are SQVTM and ANQGSEA. This CDR3 reads CSVEGQGASGYTF. The DNA for the CDR3 is TGCAGCGTTGAAGGGCAGGGGGCGAGTGGCTACACCTTC.

The chain couples TRBV20-1 to TRBJ1-6; D remains ambiguous. The V gene's germline CDR1 is DFQATT and CDR2 SNEGSKA (reference sequence). The CDR3 is 10 amino acids. V was shortened by 4 bases and J by 14 bases, with 9 bases between the two germline ends. The CDR3 nucleotides are TGCAGTGCTAAAGAAGCCACCCTCCACTTT. This encodes CSAKEATLHF.

Concerning this clonotype: Being one base from a much bigger clone, this may be a read error. V usage is TRBV5-1 and J usage is TRBJ2-7, with a tentative D call TRBD1 (5 bases). Germline values: CDR1 SGHRS, CDR2 YFSETQ. The germline V and J ends were trimmed by 2 bases and 0 bases, with 12 bases remaining between them. The length of the CDR3 is 15 residues. CDR3 DNA: TGCGCCAGCAGCTTTGCGACAAGGGGCTCCTACGAGCAGTACTTC. It yields the protein CASSFATRGSYEQYF.

This clonotype was counted at least ten times. The chain combines TRBV5-1 with TRBJ2-1, with 7 positions matching TRBD2. After removal of 4 bases from V and 4 bases from J, the junction contained 8 bases not matched to a gene. Germline V gives CDR1 SGHRS, CDR2 YFSETQ. The CDR3 runs to 15 residues. The CDR3 DNA reads as TGCGCCAGCAGCCTGACTAGCTATTCATACAATGAGCAGTTCTTC. Translated, it gives CASSLTSYSYNEQFF.

This clonotype was found a few times. The chain uses TRBV2 and TRBJ1-2; D uncertain. The CDR3 has 15 residues. Trimming took 6 bases from V and 1 from J, leaving 15 bases between them. The V gene's germline CDR1 is SNHLY and CDR2 FYNNEI. CDR3 in amino acids: CASRAGRQDNYGYTF. CDR3 DNA: TGTGCCAGCAGAGCGGGCAGACAAGATAACTATGGCTACACCTTC.

In regard to this clonotype: This may come from a read error, since a much larger clone is one base off. This sequence joins TRBV7-9 and TRBJ2-7, with D unresolved. Germline assignment: CDR1 SEHNR and CDR2 FQNEAQ (reference sequence). The CDR3 has 15 amino acids. Deletions cut 0 bases from V and 7 bases from J, with 16 bases between. CDR3 in amino acids: CASSLALIWWTEQYF. The CDR3 region has the DNA TGTGCCAGCAGCTTAGCCTTGATCTGGTGGACGGAGCAGTACTTC.

This clonotype has a handful of counts. This chain joins TRBV6-1 and TRBJ2-1; a weak D match, TRBD2 (6 bases). Germline CDR1 and CDR2: MNHNS and SASEGT. This CDR3 has 14 amino acids. V lost 6 bases and J 4 bases, leaving 13 bases between the germline ends. Here the CDR3 reads CASRVRREYNEQFF. The CDR3 bases are TGTGCCAGCAGGGTAAGGCGGGAATACAATGAGCAGTTCTTC.

The table lists this clonotype with many counts. The chain has TRBV29-1 and TRBJ2-5, with D maybe TRBD2 (5 bases). Between the trimmed V and J ends, which lost 5 bases and 1 base, there was a span of 17 bases. CDR1 is SQVTM, CDR2 ANQGSEA, per germline. This CDR3 spans 15 amino acids. The CDR3 sequence: CSVTLADSVQETQYF. The CDR3 DNA reads as TGCAGCGTTACGCTAGCCGATAGCGTCCAAGAGACCCAGTACTTC.

This clonotype has at least ten counts. The chain combines TRBV7-9 with TRBJ1-1; D gene unclear. This CDR3 spans 12 amino acids. CDR1 SEHNR and CDR2 FQNEAQ come from the germline V gene (reference sequence). Trimming cost V 7 bases and J 4 bases, with 10 bases left between them. The CDR3 is CASTFPRTEAFF. The CDR3 DNA reads as TGTGCCAGCACCTTCCCCCGCACTGAAGCTTTCTTT.

The J gene is TRBJ2-5, the V gene TRBV28; tentatively, D is TRBD2 (5 bases). With 3 bases removed from V and 2 bases from J, the gap between germline ends came to 10 bases. The germline gives CDR1 MDHEN, CDR2 SYDVKM. The CDR3 extends over 14 amino acids. CDR3 loop: CASSFVGGQETQYF. CDR3 in DNA: TGTGCCAGCAGTTTTGTTGGCGGGCAAGAGACCCAGTACTTC.

The V and J genes are TRBV27 and TRBJ2-3, with TRBD2 identical over 13 bases. Germline V gives CDR1 MNHEY, CDR2 SMNVEV (reference sequence). J was trimmed by 5 bases and V by 11 bases; bases with no gene match: 10. The CDR3 runs to 15 residues. CDR3 DNA sequence: TGTGCCGCCCTGGGAACTAGCGGGGGGGAAGATACGCAGTATTTT. It is translated as CAALGTSGGEDTQYF.

This clonotype appeared a single time. The chain combines TRBV30 with TRBJ2-7; no definite D call. V lost 8 bases to trimming and J lost 0 bases, with 14 bases between them. Looked up from germline, CDR1 is GTSNPN and CDR2 is SVGIG (reference sequence). This CDR3 is 13 amino acids long. CDR3 nucleotides: TGTGCCCAAATCCTGGGCGGCTCCTACGAGCAGTACTTC. Protein: CAQILGGSYEQYF.

This clonotype was counted many times. The rearrangement joins TRBV20-1 to TRBJ2-7, with 7 bases lining up with TRBD1. Germline values: CDR1 DFQATT, CDR2 SNEGSKA (reference sequence). The CDR3 is made up of 12 amino acids. Unmatched junction bases numbered 0, after V lost 3 bases and J lost 1 base. CDR3 bases: TGCAGTGCTAGGGGACAGTCCTACGAGCAGTACTTC. Amino acids: CSARGQSYEQYF.

The rearrangement uses TRBV5-1 and TRBJ2-5; 9 nucleotides align to TRBD1. The junction had 8 bases not matched to a gene; V was cut back by 4 bases and J by 1 base. Germline V gene data show CDR1 as SGHRS and CDR2 as YFSETQ. CDR3 length: 16 residues. The DNA for the CDR3 is TGCGCCAGCAGCCTCGGGACAGGGTCCTCCCAAGAGACCCAGTACTTC. It encodes CASSLGTGSSQETQYF.

This clonotype was observed at least ten times. CDR3 region: CASSLDRGFNEQFF. CDR3 sequence (DNA): TGTGCCAGCAGCTTGGACAGGGGATTTAATGAGCAGTTCTTC. V gene TRBV3-1 combines with J gene TRBJ2-1; 9 nucleotides line up with TRBD1. V gave up 5 bases and J gave up 7 bases; unmatched junction bases: 6. Germline V lookup: CDR1 LGHDT, CDR2 YNNKEL (reference sequence). The CDR3 loop spans 14 amino acids.

CDR3 DNA sequence: TGTGCCAGCAAGGTAGGGACAGGGGGGAACACTGAAGCTTTCTTT. Its protein is CASKVGTGGNTEAFF. The chain combines TRBV12-3 or TRBV12-4 with TRBJ1-1; 11 bases are a match to TRBD1. V shed 7 bases and J 1 base; nucleotides not matched to a gene: 5. This CDR3 comprises 15 residues.

This clonotype was picked up many times. The chain joins TRBV30 to TRBJ2-7; 7 bases line up with TRBD2. The CDR3 consists of 13 residues. After removal of 2 bases from V and 3 bases from J, the junction contained 4 bases not matched to a gene. Germline V gives CDR1 GTSNPN, CDR2 SVGIG (reference sequence). The CDR3 spells CAWSPSGLYEQYF. The CDR3 DNA follows: TGTGCCTGGAGTCCTAGCGGCCTCTACGAGCAGTACTTC.

In this sample, this clonotype turned up a few times. This rearrangement joins TRBV10-1 to TRBJ2-4; a weak D match, TRBD1 (6 bases). Trimming removed 3 bases from V and 8 bases from J, with 14 bases in between. The CDR3 spans 14 residues. Per germline, CDR1 WNHNN and CDR2 SYGVQD (reference sequence). The DNA for the CDR3 is TGCGCCAGCAGTGAAAACCAGGGGAAGGACATTCAGTACTTC. Amino acids: CASSENQGKDIQYF.

The J gene is TRBJ2-5, the V gene TRBV5-1, with D possibly matching TRBD1 (6 bases). Germline V gene sequence: CDR1 SGHRS, CDR2 YFSETQ. V gave up 2 bases and J gave up 0 bases, with 14 bases separating them. The CDR3 is made up of 16 amino acids. CDR3 in amino acids: CASSFDVAGDQETQYF. CDR3 DNA sequence: TGCGCCAGCAGCTTCGATGTGGCAGGGGACCAAGAGACCCAGTACTTC.